Listed below are T cell receptor beta chains from one sample, sequenced in a study of CD8+ T cells in alopecia areata. The data were produced by immunoSEQ multiplex PCR, yet TCRdb's version contains in-frame clones alone and is incomplete. The sample shows roughly 200,000 clones, roughly 53% of them seen only once. The source was CD8+ T cells sorted from blood, collected at week 24, from a patient treated with tofacitinib. The receptors originated from a human donor with alopecia areata. The CDR3 runs from the conserved cysteine through the conserved F or W. The order of the fields is J gene, V gene, CDR3 protein.

j_call: TRBJ1-2; v_call: TRBV6-5; cdr3_aa: CASSQTVRTGDGYTF
j_call: TRBJ1-1; v_call: TRBV21-1; cdr3_aa: CASSFRDCNIVGTRGFF
j_call: TRBJ1-5; v_call: TRBV10-3; cdr3_aa: CAISEEGQGAGQPQHF
j_call: TRBJ1-1; v_call: TRBV11-2; cdr3_aa: CASRSGDSYEAFF
j_call: TRBJ1-1; v_call: TRBV28; cdr3_aa: CASSLDLSGGEAFF
j_call: TRBJ2-2; v_call: TRBV5-6; cdr3_aa: CASSLEDRELFF
j_call: TRBJ2-7; v_call: TRBV11-3; cdr3_aa: CASSYERDRYF
j_call: TRBJ1-1; v_call: TRBV30; cdr3_aa: CAWSVHGNTEAFF
j_call: TRBJ1-1; v_call: TRBV6-6; cdr3_aa: CASSYNGPAFF
j_call: TRBJ1-1; v_call: TRBV5-1; cdr3_aa: CASSAGQASNTEAFF
j_call: TRBJ1-2; v_call: TRBV27; cdr3_aa: CASRTFTGANYGYTF
j_call: TRBJ1-1; v_call: TRBV29-1; cdr3_aa: CSVVGIRGASTEAFF
j_call: TRBJ2-5; v_call: TRBV6-6; cdr3_aa: CASSYSSWGGETQYF
j_call: TRBJ2-4; v_call: TRBV7-6; cdr3_aa: CASSPYRGAKNIQYF
j_call: TRBJ1-5; v_call: TRBV6-6; cdr3_aa: CASREDSNQPQHF
j_call: TRBJ2-3; v_call: TRBV5-5; cdr3_aa: CASSFWTVADTQYF
j_call: TRBJ2-3; v_call: TRBV7-9; cdr3_aa: CASSLAWDLGPDTQYF
j_call: TRBJ2-7; v_call: TRBV30; cdr3_aa: CAWSSGSSGEQYF
j_call: TRBJ2-1; v_call: TRBV6-6; cdr3_aa: CASSYISAANEQFF
j_call: TRBJ2-3; v_call: TRBV7-9; cdr3_aa: CASSTGPDERTDTQYF
j_call: TRBJ2-2; v_call: TRBV7-9; cdr3_aa: CASCRGPGELFF
j_call: TRBJ2-7; v_call: TRBV29-1; cdr3_aa: CSVPWGGEQYF
j_call: TRBJ2-7; v_call: TRBV29-1; cdr3_aa: CSVELGPYEQYF
j_call: TRBJ2-1; v_call: TRBV4-3; cdr3_aa: CASSRDRGSYNEQFF
j_call: TRBJ1-1; v_call: TRBV7-2; cdr3_aa: CASSSSTNTEAFF
j_call: TRBJ2-3; v_call: TRBV7-9; cdr3_aa: CASIPRTSGGLDSTDTQYF
j_call: TRBJ2-5; v_call: TRBV2; cdr3_aa: CASSDPPGSGEAQYF
j_call: TRBJ2-3; v_call: TRBV6-5; cdr3_aa: CASGVESDTQYF
j_call: TRBJ1-1; v_call: TRBV30; cdr3_aa: CASTAPFNTEAFF
j_call: TRBJ2-7; v_call: TRBV7-7; cdr3_aa: CASSPGQGYEQYF
j_call: TRBJ2-4; v_call: TRBV7-9; cdr3_aa: CASSSRDRPYIQYF
j_call: TRBJ2-7; v_call: TRBV11-2; cdr3_aa: CASSPSYEQYF
j_call: TRBJ1-4; v_call: TRBV4-3; cdr3_aa: CASSQGDRGKLFF
j_call: TRBJ1-2; v_call: TRBV5-1; cdr3_aa: CASSTRQGGDGYTF
j_call: TRBJ1-6; v_call: TRBV4-3; cdr3_aa: CASSQDRVTGGQAPLHF
j_call: TRBJ2-3; v_call: TRBV6-4; cdr3_aa: CASSDSPLSGVTDTQYF